A single T cell receptor (beta chain) is shown here with its context. The record originates from a study of T cell responses to AZD1222 COVID-19 vaccine. TCRdb's copy holds only in-frame clones and misses some; the assay was immunoSEQ multiplex PCR. The table lists 95,000 to 130,000 clones, 92% of them singletons. V dropped 7 bases and J dropped 5; count of bases not matched to a gene: 6. The CDR3 spans 15 residues. Germline CDR1 reads SGDLS; CDR2 reads YYNGEE. Sequences were derived from peripheral blood, sampled 28 days after the second AZD1222 dose. The gene calls are TRBV9 and TRBJ2-3; 14 bases fit TRBD2. The sequence derives from an adult who received the AZD1222 COVID-19 vaccine. The CDR3 nucleotides are TGTGCCAGCGGGACTAGCGGGAGTATCGGAGATACGCAGTATTTT. Translated, it gives CASGTSGSIGDTQYF. Combining the CDR3 with reference TRBV9 and TRBJ2-3 gives the whole variable domain DSGVTQTPKHLITATGQRVTLRCSPRSGDLSVYWYQQSLDQGLQFLIQYYNGEERAKGNILERFSAQQFPDLHSELNLSSLELGDSALYFCASGTSGSIGDTQYFGPGTRLTVL.